Listed below are T cell receptor beta chains from one sample, sequenced in a study of PD-L1 blockade in urothelial cancer. Generated by immunoSEQ multiplex PCR, the TCRdb table keeps only in-frame clones and is missing some. Among more than 35,000 clones listed, approximately 40% were seen once. This sample comprised tumor tissue, obtained before atezolizumab (anti-PD-L1) treatment. These TCRs come from a man aged 60 to 69 with urothelial cancer. Each CDR3 is given with its conserved first and last residue. Each record gives: D gene, clone size, V gene, J gene, CDR3 protein, CDR3 DNA. A D gene is named only where the DNA matches it firmly. Some rows mark clone size as missing; the rest say once, few, many or name a class of expanded clone.

D gene: .; clone size: .; V gene: TRBV11-3; J gene: TRBJ2-3; CDR3 protein: CASSLGTGGIGTDTQYF; CDR3 DNA: TGTGCCAGCAGCTTAGGGACCGGGGGAATCGGCACAGATACGCAGTATTTT
D gene: TRBD1; clone size: .; V gene: TRBV5-1; J gene: TRBJ2-4; CDR3 protein: CASSVDRAKNIQYF; CDR3 DNA: TGCGCCAGCAGCGTGGACAGGGCCAAAAACATTCAGTACTTC
D gene: TRBD1; clone size: .; V gene: TRBV19; J gene: TRBJ1-5; CDR3 protein: CASSIARTGIGQPQHF; CDR3 DNA: TGTGCCAGTAGTATTGCTCGGACAGGGATAGGACAGCCCCAGCATTTT
D gene: TRBD1; clone size: .; V gene: TRBV19; J gene: TRBJ1-5; CDR3 protein: CASNTLTTGGIQPQHF; CDR3 DNA: TGTGCCAGTAACACGCTTACTACAGGGGGCATACAGCCCCAGCATTTT
D gene: TRBD2; clone size: .; V gene: TRBV18; J gene: TRBJ2-5; CDR3 protein: CASSPTGTSGREQETQYF; CDR3 DNA: TGTGCCAGCTCACCAACCGGGACTAGCGGGAGGGAACAAGAGACCCAGTACTTC
D gene: TRBD1; clone size: few; V gene: TRBV19; J gene: TRBJ2-7; CDR3 protein: CASSFLPGGIYEQYF; CDR3 DNA: TGTGCCAGTAGCTTTCTTCCAGGGGGCATCTACGAGCAGTACTTC
D gene: .; clone size: few; V gene: TRBV6-8; J gene: TRBJ1-5; CDR3 protein: CASSYVPGQPQHF; CDR3 DNA: TGTGCCAGCAGTTACGTTCCGGGCCAGCCCCAGCATTTT
D gene: .; clone size: .; V gene: TRBV6-8; J gene: TRBJ1-3; CDR3 protein: CASSYSQGTGNTIYF; CDR3 DNA: TGTGCCAGCAGTTACTCCCAGGGAACTGGAAACACCATATATTTT
D gene: .; clone size: .; V gene: TRBV30; J gene: TRBJ1-6; CDR3 protein: CAWTTDSPPQDTEYNSPLHF; CDR3 DNA: TGTGCCTGGACCACTGACTCCCCCCCCCAGGACACCGAATATAATTCACCCCTCCACTTT
D gene: TRBD1; clone size: many; V gene: TRBV11-3; J gene: TRBJ2-2; CDR3 protein: CASSGTGGTGELFF; CDR3 DNA: TGTGCCAGCAGTGGGACAGGGGGCACCGGGGAGCTGTTTTTT
D gene: .; clone size: .; V gene: TRBV15; J gene: TRBJ1-4; CDR3 protein: CATSRDGAGRNEKLFF; CDR3 DNA: TGTGCCACCAGCAGAGATGGTGCAGGGCGTAATGAAAAACTGTTTTTT
D gene: .; clone size: many; V gene: TRBV11-3; J gene: TRBJ1-4; CDR3 protein: CASSGYRNTNEKLFF; CDR3 DNA: TGTGCCAGCAGCGGATACAGGAACACTAATGAAAAACTGTTTTTT
D gene: .; clone size: few; V gene: TRBV9; J gene: TRBJ1-4; CDR3 protein: CASSEGYDEKLFF; CDR3 DNA: TGTGCCAGCAGCGAGGGGTATGATGAAAAACTGTTTTTT
D gene: .; clone size: .; V gene: TRBV6-4; J gene: TRBJ1-5; CDR3 protein: CASSEYGQGGQPQHF; CDR3 DNA: TGTGCCAGCAGTGAATACGGTCAGGGAGGACAGCCCCAGCATTTT
D gene: TRBD1; clone size: many; V gene: TRBV7-6; J gene: TRBJ1-4; CDR3 protein: CASSLAGDSREKLFF; CDR3 DNA: TGTGCCAGCAGCTTAGCGGGGGACAGCCGCGAAAAACTGTTTTTT
D gene: .; clone size: .; V gene: TRBV15; J gene: TRBJ2-2; CDR3 protein: CATSRESGFPGELFF; CDR3 DNA: TGTGCCACCAGCAGAGAAAGTGGTTTCCCCGGGGAGCTGTTTTTT
D gene: TRBD2; clone size: medium-sized; V gene: TRBV6-8; J gene: TRBJ2-5; CDR3 protein: CASSSLLAGGGETQYF; CDR3 DNA: TGTGCCAGCAGCTCTTTACTAGCGGGAGGAGGAGAGACCCAGTACTTC
D gene: .; clone size: .; V gene: TRBV28; J gene: TRBJ2-7; CDR3 protein: CASSPLWILGVLDEQYF; CDR3 DNA: TGTGCCAGCAGTCCCCTCTGGATACTAGGAGTACTGGACGAGCAGTACTTC
D gene: .; clone size: few; V gene: TRBV6-8; J gene: TRBJ1-5; CDR3 protein: CASSFRGVVGNQPQHF; CDR3 DNA: TGTGCCAGCAGTTTCCGGGGTGTTGTAGGCAATCAGCCCCAGCATTTT
D gene: .; clone size: .; V gene: TRBV6-8; J gene: TRBJ2-3; CDR3 protein: CASTQGDRRFSTDTQYF; CDR3 DNA: TGTGCCAGCACCCAAGGAGACAGGCGCTTTTCCACAGATACGCAGTATTTT
D gene: .; clone size: .; V gene: TRBV18; J gene: TRBJ2-6; CDR3 protein: CASSPPPTGISGANVLTF; CDR3 DNA: TGTGCCAGCTCACCACCTCCCACAGGGATCTCTGGGGCCAACGTCCTGACTTTC
D gene: .; clone size: few; V gene: TRBV2; J gene: TRBJ1-1; CDR3 protein: CASVRGEEGTEAFF; CDR3 DNA: TGTGCCAGCGTGAGGGGGGAGGAGGGGACTGAAGCTTTCTTT
D gene: .; clone size: .; V gene: TRBV6-8; J gene: TRBJ2-3; CDR3 protein: CASSYSFSLASDTQYF; CDR3 DNA: TGTGCCAGCAGTTACTCGTTTTCGCTAGCTAGTGATACGCAGTATTTT
D gene: TRBD1; clone size: many; V gene: TRBV2; J gene: TRBJ1-1; CDR3 protein: CASSTGVNTEAFF; CDR3 DNA: TGTGCCAGCAGCACAGGGGTGAACACTGAAGCTTTCTTT
D gene: TRBD2; clone size: .; V gene: TRBV10-2; J gene: TRBJ2-1; CDR3 protein: CASRAGGPIGQFF; CDR3 DNA: TGCGCCAGCAGGGCGGGGGGGCCTATTGGGCAGTTCTTC
D gene: .; clone size: .; V gene: TRBV6-7; J gene: TRBJ1-2; CDR3 protein: CASSGSLFGGYGYTF; CDR3 DNA: TGTGCCAGCAGCGGTAGTCTGTTTGGGGGCTATGGCTACACCTTC
D gene: .; clone size: .; V gene: TRBV6-8; J gene: TRBJ2-1; CDR3 protein: CASRIGGNSYNEQFF; CDR3 DNA: TGTGCCAGCAGAATAGGAGGAAACTCCTACAATGAGCAGTTCTTC
D gene: TRBD1; clone size: .; V gene: TRBV29-1; J gene: TRBJ2-7; CDR3 protein: CSVVGDRRDITYEQYF; CDR3 DNA: TGCAGCGTTGTGGGGGACAGGCGAGACATAACCTACGAGCAGTACTTC
D gene: TRBD1; clone size: .; V gene: TRBV10-2; J gene: TRBJ2-4; CDR3 protein: CASSIDRGNIQYF; CDR3 DNA: TGCGCCAGCAGTATCGACAGGGGAAACATTCAGTACTTC
D gene: TRBD1; clone size: .; V gene: TRBV29-1; J gene: TRBJ1-4; CDR3 protein: CSVGTAPGEKLFF; CDR3 DNA: TGCAGCGTCGGGACAGCCCCGGGCGAAAAACTGTTTTTT
D gene: TRBD1; clone size: .; V gene: TRBV6-7; J gene: TRBJ1-3; CDR3 protein: CASSEAGQGFSGNTIYF; CDR3 DNA: TGTGCCAGCAGTGAAGCTGGACAGGGCTTTTCTGGAAACACCATATATTTT
D gene: .; clone size: .; V gene: TRBV10-3; J gene: TRBJ1-1; CDR3 protein: CASSLLRTDTEAFF; CDR3 DNA: TGTGCCAGCTCCCTTTTAAGGACAGACACTGAAGCTTTCTTT
D gene: TRBD1; clone size: few; V gene: TRBV6-8; J gene: TRBJ1-5; CDR3 protein: CASSSNLDRRNQPQHF; CDR3 DNA: TGTGCCAGCAGTTCAAACCTGGACAGGCGCAATCAGCCCCAGCATTTT
D gene: .; clone size: few; V gene: TRBV19; J gene: TRBJ2-2; CDR3 protein: CASSTEWGSNTGELFF; CDR3 DNA: TGTGCCAGTAGTACCGAGTGGGGATCAAACACCGGGGAGCTGTTTTTT
D gene: .; clone size: few; V gene: TRBV11-3; J gene: TRBJ1-4; CDR3 protein: CASSISRGSNEKLFF; CDR3 DNA: TGTGCCAGCAGCATTAGCAGGGGTAGTAATGAAAAACTGTTTTTT
D gene: TRBD1; clone size: few; V gene: TRBV6-8; J gene: TRBJ2-1; CDR3 protein: CASSSGQGAYNEQFF; CDR3 DNA: TGTGCCAGCAGCTCCGGACAGGGGGCTTACAATGAGCAGTTCTTC
D gene: TRBD2; clone size: few; V gene: TRBV11-3; J gene: TRBJ2-3; CDR3 protein: CASSLRIAGVTDTQYF; CDR3 DNA: TGTGCCAGCAGCCTCCGGATAGCGGGGGTCACAGATACGCAGTATTTT
D gene: .; clone size: few; V gene: TRBV10-3; J gene: TRBJ1-5; CDR3 protein: CASSEMALGNQPQHF; CDR3 DNA: TGTGCCAGCAGTGAGATGGCACTGGGCAATCAGCCCCAGCATTTT
D gene: .; clone size: many; V gene: TRBV6-8; J gene: TRBJ1-1; CDR3 protein: CASRELETEAFF; CDR3 DNA: TGTGCCAGCAGAGAATTGGAGACTGAAGCTTTCTTT
D gene: TRBD1; clone size: .; V gene: TRBV5-1; J gene: TRBJ2-1; CDR3 protein: CASSLGQGVGEQFF; CDR3 DNA: TGCGCCAGCAGCTTGGGACAGGGTGTCGGTGAGCAGTTCTTC
D gene: .; clone size: .; V gene: TRBV28; J gene: TRBJ1-2; CDR3 protein: CASSLSSGGYTF; CDR3 DNA: TGTGCCAGCAGTTTATCATCTGGGGGCTACACCTTC
D gene: TRBD1; clone size: .; V gene: TRBV5-1; J gene: TRBJ2-7; CDR3 protein: CASSRRTGGVDEQYF; CDR3 DNA: TGCGCCAGCAGCCGTAGGACAGGGGGGGTTGACGAGCAGTACTTC